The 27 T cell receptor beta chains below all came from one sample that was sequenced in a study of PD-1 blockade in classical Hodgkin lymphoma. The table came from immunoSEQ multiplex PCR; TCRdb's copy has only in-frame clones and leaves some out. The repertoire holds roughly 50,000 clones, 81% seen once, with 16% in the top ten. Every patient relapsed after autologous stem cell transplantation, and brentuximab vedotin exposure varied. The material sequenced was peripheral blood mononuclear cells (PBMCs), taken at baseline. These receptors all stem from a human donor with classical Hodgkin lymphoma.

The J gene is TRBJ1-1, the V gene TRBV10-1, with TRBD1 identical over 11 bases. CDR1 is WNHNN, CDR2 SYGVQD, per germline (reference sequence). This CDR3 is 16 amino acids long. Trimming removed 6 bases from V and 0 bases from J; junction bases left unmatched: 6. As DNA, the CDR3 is TGCGCCAGCAGCCCCGGGACAGGGGGATTGAACACTGAAGCTTTCTTT. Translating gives CASSPGTGGLNTEAFF.

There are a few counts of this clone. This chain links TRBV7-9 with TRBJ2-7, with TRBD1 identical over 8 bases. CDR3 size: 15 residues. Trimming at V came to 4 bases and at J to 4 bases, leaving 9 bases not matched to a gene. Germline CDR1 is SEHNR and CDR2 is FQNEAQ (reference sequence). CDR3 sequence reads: CASSSMTGVAYEQYF. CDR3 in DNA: TGTGCCAGCAGCTCCATGACAGGGGTAGCATACGAGCAGTACTTC. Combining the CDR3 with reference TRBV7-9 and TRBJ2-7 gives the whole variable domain DTGVSQNPRHKITKRGQNVTFRCDPISEHNRLYWYRQTLGQGPEFLTYFQNEAQLEKSRLLSDRFSAERPKGSFSTLEIQRTEQGDSAMYLCASSSMTGVAYEQYFGPGTRLTVT.

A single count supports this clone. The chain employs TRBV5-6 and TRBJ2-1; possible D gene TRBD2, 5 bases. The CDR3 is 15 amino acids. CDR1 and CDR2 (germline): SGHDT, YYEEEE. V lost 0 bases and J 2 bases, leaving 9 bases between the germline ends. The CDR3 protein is CASSLVRRPYNEQFF. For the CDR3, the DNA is TGTGCCAGCAGCTTGGTCCGGAGGCCCTACAATGAGCAGTTCTTC.

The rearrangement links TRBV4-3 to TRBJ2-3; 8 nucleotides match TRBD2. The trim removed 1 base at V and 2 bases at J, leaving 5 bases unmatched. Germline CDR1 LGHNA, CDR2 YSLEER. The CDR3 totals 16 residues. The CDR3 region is CASSQGNSGATDTQYF. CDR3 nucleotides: TGCGCCAGCAGCCAAGGGAATAGCGGGGCCACAGATACGCAGTATTTT.

This CDR3 is CASISRRHNEQFF. The CDR3 DNA reads as TGTGCCAGCATCTCCAGGAGACACAATGAGCAGTTCTTC. The gene calls are TRBV27 and TRBJ2-1; no clear D. This CDR3 contains 13 residues. Trimming removed 7 bases from V and 5 bases from J, with 12 bases in between. Germline lookup yields CDR1 MNHEY and CDR2 SMNVEV (reference sequence).

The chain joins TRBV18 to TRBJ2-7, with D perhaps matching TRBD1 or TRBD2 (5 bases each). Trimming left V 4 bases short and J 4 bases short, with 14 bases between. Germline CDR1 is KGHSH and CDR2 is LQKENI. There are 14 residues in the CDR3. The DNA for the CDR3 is TGTGCCAGCTCACTTCCCGGGACCGAATACGAGCAGTACTTC. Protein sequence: CASSLPGTEYEQYF.

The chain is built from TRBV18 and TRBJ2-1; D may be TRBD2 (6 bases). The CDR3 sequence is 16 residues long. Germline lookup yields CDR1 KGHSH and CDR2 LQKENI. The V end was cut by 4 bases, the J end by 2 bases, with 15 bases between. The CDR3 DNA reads TGTGCCAGCTCACTGGGGGTAGCGGCTACCTACAATGAGCAGTTCTTC. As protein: CASSLGVAATYNEQFF.

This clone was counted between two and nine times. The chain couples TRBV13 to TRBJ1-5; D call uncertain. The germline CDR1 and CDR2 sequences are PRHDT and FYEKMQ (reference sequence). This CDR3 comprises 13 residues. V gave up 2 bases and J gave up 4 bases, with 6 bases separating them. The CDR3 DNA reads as TGTGCCAGCAGCTTACTACAGAATCAGCCCCAGCATTTT. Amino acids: CASSLLQNQPQHF.

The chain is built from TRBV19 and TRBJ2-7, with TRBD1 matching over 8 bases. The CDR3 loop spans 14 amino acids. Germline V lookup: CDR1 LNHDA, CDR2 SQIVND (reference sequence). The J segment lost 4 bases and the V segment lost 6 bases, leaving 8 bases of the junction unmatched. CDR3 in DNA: TGTGCCAGTAGGACAGGACAGGGCCCTTACGAGCAGTACTTC. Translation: CASRTGQGPYEQYF. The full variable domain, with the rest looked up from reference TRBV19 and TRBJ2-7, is DGGITQSPKYLFRKEGQNVTLSCEQNLNHDAMYWYRQDPGQGLRLIYYSQIVNDFQKGDIAEGYSVSREKKESFPLTVTSAQKNPTAFYLCASRTGQGPYEQYFGPGTRLTVT.

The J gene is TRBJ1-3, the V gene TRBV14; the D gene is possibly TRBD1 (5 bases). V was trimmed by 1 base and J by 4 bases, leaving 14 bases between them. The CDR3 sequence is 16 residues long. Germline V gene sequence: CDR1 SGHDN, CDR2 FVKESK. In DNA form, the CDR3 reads TGTGCCAGCAGCCAAGTCGTTGGAGGGGCGGGAAACACCATATATTTT. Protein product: CASSQVVGGAGNTIYF.

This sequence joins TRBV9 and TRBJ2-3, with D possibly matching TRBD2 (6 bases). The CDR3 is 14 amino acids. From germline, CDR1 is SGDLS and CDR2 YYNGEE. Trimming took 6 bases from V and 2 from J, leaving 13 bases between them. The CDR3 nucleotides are TGTGCCAGCACCTCGGCGGGGCACACAGATACGCAGTATTTT. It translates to CASTSAGHTDTQYF.

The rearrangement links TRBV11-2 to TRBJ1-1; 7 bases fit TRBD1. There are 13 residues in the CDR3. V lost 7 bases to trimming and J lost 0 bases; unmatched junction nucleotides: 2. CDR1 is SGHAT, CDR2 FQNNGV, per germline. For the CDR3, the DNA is TGTGCCAGCACGGGACAGATGAACACTGAAGCTTTCTTT. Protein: CASTGQMNTEAFF.

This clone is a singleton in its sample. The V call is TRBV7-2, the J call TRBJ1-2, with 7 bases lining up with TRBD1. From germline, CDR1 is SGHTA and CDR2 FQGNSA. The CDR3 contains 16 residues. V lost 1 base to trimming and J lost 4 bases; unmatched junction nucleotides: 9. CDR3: CASSLVGQAGFYGYTF. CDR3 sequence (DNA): TGTGCCAGCAGCTTAGTTGGACAGGCAGGATTCTATGGCTACACCTTC.

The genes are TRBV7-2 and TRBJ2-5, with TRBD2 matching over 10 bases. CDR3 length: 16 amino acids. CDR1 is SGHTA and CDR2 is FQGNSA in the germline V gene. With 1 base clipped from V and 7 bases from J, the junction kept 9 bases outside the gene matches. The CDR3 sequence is CASSLVTSGLLGTQYF. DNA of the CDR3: TGTGCCAGCAGCTTAGTGACTAGCGGGCTATTGGGGACCCAGTACTTC.

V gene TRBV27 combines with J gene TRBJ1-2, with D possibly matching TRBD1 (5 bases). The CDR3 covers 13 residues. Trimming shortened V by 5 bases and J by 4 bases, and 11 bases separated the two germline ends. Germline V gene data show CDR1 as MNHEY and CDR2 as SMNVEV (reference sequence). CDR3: CASSVRGPYGYTF. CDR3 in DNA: TGTGCCAGCAGTGTAAGGGGCCCCTATGGCTACACCTTC.

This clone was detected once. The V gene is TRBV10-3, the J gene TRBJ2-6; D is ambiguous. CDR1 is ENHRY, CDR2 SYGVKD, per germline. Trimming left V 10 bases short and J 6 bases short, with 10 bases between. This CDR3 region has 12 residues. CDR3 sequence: CASGREANVLTF. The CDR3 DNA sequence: TGTGCCAGCGGAAGGGAGGCCAACGTCCTGACTTTC.

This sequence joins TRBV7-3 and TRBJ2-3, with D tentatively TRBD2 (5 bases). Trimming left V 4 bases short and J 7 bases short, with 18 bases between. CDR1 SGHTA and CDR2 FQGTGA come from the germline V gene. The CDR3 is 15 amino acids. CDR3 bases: TGTGCCAGCAGCTCCGACTCCGGGATTCAACATACGCAGTATTTT. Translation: CASSSDSGIQHTQYF.

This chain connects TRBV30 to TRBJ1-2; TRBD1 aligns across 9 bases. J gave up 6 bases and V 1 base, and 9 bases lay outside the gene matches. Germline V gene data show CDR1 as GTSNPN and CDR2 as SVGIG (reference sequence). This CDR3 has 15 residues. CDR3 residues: CAWSARQGVMDGYTF. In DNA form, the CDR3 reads TGTGCCTGGAGTGCCCGACAGGGGGTAATGGATGGCTACACCTTC.

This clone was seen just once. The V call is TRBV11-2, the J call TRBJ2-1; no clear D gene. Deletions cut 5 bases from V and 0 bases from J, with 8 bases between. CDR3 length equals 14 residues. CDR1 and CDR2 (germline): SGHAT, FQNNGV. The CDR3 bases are TGTGCCAGCAGCGCGGAGTACTCCTACAATGAGCAGTTCTTC. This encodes CASSAEYSYNEQFF. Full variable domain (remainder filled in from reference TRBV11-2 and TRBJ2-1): EAGVAQSPRYKIIEKRQSVAFWCNPISGHATLYWYQQILGQGPKLLIQFQNNGVVDDSQLPKDRFSAERLKGVDSTLKIQPAKLEDSAVYLCASSAEYSYNEQFFGPGTRLTVL.

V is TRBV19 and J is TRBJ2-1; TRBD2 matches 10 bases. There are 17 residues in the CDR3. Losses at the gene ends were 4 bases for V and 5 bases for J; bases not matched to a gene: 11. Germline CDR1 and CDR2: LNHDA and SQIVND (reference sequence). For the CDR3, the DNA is TGTGCCAGTAGTAACCCCGGACTAGCGGCGATAAACAATGAGCAGTTCTTC. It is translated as CASSNPGLAAINNEQFF. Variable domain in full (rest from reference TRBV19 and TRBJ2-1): DGGITQSPKYLFRKEGQNVTLSCEQNLNHDAMYWYRQDPGQGLRLIYYSQIVNDFQKGDIAEGYSVSREKKESFPLTVTSAQKNPTAFYLCASSNPGLAAINNEQFFGPGTRLTVL.

CDR3 in amino acids: CASSPLARGDPNTEAFF. The CDR3, as DNA: TGTGCCAGCTCACCCCTCGCCCGAGGGGACCCGAACACTGAAGCTTTCTTT. This chain links TRBV18 with TRBJ1-1; D is perhaps TRBD1 (5 bases). The CDR3 consists of 17 residues. Germline V CDR1 and CDR2: KGHSH, LQKENI. Trimming left V 3 bases short and J 1 base short, with 18 bases between.

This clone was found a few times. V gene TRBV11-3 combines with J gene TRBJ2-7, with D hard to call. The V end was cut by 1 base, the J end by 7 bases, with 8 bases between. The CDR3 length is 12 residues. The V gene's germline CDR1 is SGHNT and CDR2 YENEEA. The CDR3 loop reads CASSLGPWEQYF. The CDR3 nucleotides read TGTGCCAGCAGCTTAGGGCCCTGGGAGCAGTACTTC. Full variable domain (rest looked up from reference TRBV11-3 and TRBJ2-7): EAGVVQSPRYKIIEKKQPVAFWCNPISGHNTLYWYLQNLGQGPELLIRYENEEAVDDSQLPKDRFSAERLKGVDSTLKIQPAELGDSAVYLCASSLGPWEQYFGPGTRLTVT.

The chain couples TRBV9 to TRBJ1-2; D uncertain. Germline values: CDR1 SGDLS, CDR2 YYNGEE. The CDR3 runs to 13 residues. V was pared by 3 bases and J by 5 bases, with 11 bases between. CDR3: CASSANRAYGYTF. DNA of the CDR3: TGTGCCAGCAGCGCCAATAGGGCATATGGCTACACCTTC. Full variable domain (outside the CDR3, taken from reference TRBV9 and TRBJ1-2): DSGVTQTPKHLITATGQRVTLRCSPRSGDLSVYWYQQSLDQGLQFLIQYYNGEERAKGNILERFSAQQFPDLHSELNLSSLELGDSALYFCASSANRAYGYTFGSGTRLTVV.

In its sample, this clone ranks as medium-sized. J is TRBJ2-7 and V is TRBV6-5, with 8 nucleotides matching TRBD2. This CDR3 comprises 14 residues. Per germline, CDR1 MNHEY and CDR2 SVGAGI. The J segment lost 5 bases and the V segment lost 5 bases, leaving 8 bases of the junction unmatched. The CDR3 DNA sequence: TGTGCCAGCAGTCAAACCGGGACTAGTGACGAGCAGTACTTC. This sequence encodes CASSQTGTSDEQYF.

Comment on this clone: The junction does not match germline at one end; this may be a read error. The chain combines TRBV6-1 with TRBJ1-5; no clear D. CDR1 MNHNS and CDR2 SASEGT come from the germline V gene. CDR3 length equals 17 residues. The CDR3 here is CASREGSARHLNQPQHF. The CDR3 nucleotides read TGTGCCAGCAGGGAAGGGTCGGCGCGCCATTTAAATCAGCCCCAGCATTTT.

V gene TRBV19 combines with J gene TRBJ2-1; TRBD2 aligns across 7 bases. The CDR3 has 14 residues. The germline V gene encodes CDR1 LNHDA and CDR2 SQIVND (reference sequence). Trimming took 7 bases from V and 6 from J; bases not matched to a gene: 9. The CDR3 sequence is CASTRTRSLNEQFF. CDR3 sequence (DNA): TGTGCCAGTACCCGGACTAGAAGCCTCAATGAGCAGTTCTTC.

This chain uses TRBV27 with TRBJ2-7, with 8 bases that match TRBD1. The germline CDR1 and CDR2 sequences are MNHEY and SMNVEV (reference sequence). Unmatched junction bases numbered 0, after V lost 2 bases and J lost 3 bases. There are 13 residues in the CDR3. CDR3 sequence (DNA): TGTGCCAGCAGTTTAACAGGGGGCTACGAGCAGTACTTC. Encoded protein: CASSLTGGYEQYF.